This TCR beta chain was retrieved from a study of CD8+CD57+ T cells in acquired aplastic anemia. The study, taken as a whole, reports: No significant difference in CD8+ Simpson's diversity was found between patients and controls.

Patients chosen for sequencing had CD8+CD57+ cells that had expanded, as shown by flow cytometry. Patients, without exception, had severe acquired aplastic anemia. Profiling that covered TCR beta VDJ and CDR3 relied on genomic DNA as its template. TCRdb redid the calling of the reads with MiXCR, one entry per CDR3 protein. The table shows 200,000 to 250,000 distinct CDR3 sequences, with roughly two thirds occurring only once. The CDR3 is 13 residues long. Germline V gene sequence: CDR1 ENHRY, CDR2 SYGVKD. Trimming pared 10 bases from V and 5 bases from J, leaving 17 bases between. On this clonotype itself: What it recognizes is unknown.

This sequence joins TRBV10-3 and TRBJ1-1; the D gene is possibly TRBD1 (6 bases). This receptor was obtained from a human donor with aplastic anemia. Source material: sorted CD4+, CD8+, or CD8+CD57+ T cells (not recorded which) from PBMCs. CDR3 coding DNA: TGTGCCACCAGGGACACGGTGCAGACTGAAGCTTTCTTT. This encodes CATRDTVQTEAFF.